Below, 3 T cell receptor beta chains from the same sample are listed, as sequenced in a study of T cells in Graves' hyperthyroidism and ophthalmopathy. From RNA transcripts, TCR beta CDR3 regions were amplified. The TCR CDR3 was amplified in a first-round RT-PCR using the HTBI primer set. TCRdb redid the calling of the multiplex PCR reads with MiXCR, one entry per CDR3 protein. The sample holds about 200,000 distinct CDR3 sequences, about 16% seen once. Sequencing input: blood. All receptors come from a man in his forties with Graves' hyperthyroidism.

This clonotype showed up many times. This chain links TRBV4-3 with TRBJ1-1; D gene unclear. V lost 1 base to trimming and J lost 4 bases, with 10 bases between them. This CDR3 is 14 amino acids long. Germline lookup yields CDR1 LGHNA and CDR2 YSLEER. The CDR3 nucleotides are TGCGCCAGCAGCCAAGTTCTACGTAGCACTGAAGCTTTCTTT. Translated, it gives CASSQVLRSTEAFF.

There are many counts of this clonotype. V is TRBV5-1 and J is TRBJ1-2; D is ambiguous. The germline CDR1 and CDR2 sequences are SGHRS and YFSETQ. V lost 2 bases and J 0 bases, leaving 11 bases between the germline ends. The CDR3 is 15 residues long. CDR3 coding DNA: TGCGCCAGCAGCTTAAACAGCTTAGCTAACTATGGCTACACCTTC. Residues: CASSLNSLANYGYTF.

In this sample, this clonotype turned up a few times. The V and J genes are TRBV9 and TRBJ2-5; tentatively, D is TRBD1 (6 bases). The CDR3 length is 14 residues. The germline V gene encodes CDR1 SGDLS and CDR2 YYNGEE. The V end was cut by 5 bases, the J end by 2 bases, with 13 bases between. The CDR3 here is CASSFQRGQETQYF. Here the CDR3 DNA reads TGTGCCAGCAGTTTTCAGAGGGGGCAAGAGACCCAGTACTTC.